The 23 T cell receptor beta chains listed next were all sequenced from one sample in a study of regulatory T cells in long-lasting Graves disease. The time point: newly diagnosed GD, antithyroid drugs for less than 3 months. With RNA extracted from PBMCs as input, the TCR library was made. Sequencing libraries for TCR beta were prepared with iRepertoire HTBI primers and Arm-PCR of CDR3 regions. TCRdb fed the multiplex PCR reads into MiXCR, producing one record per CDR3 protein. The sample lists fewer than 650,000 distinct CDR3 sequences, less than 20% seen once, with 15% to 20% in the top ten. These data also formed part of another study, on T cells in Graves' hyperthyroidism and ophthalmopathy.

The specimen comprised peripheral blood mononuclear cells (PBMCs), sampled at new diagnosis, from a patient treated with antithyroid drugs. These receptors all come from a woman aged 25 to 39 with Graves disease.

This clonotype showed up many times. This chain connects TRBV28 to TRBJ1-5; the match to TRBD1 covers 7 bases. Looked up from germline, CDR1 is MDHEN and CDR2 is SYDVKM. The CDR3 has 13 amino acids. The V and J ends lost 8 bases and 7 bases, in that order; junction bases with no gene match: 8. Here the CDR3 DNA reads TGTGCCAGCGCGACAGGGCAGCGCCAGCCCCAGCATTTT. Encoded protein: CASATGQRQPQHF.

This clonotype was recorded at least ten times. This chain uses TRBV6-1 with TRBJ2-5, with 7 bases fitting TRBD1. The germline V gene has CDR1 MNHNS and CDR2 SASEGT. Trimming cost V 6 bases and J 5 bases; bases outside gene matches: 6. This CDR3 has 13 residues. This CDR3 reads CASSTPRGETQYF. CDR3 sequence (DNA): TGTGCCAGCAGCACGCCCAGGGGGGAGACCCAGTACTTC.

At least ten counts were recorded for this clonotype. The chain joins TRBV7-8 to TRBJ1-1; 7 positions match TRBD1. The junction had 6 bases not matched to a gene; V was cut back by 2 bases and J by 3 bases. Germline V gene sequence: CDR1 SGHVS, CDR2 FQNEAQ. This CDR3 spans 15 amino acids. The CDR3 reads CASSLLGGAYTEAFF. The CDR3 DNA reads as TGTGCCAGCAGCTTATTAGGGGGCGCGTACACTGAAGCTTTCTTT. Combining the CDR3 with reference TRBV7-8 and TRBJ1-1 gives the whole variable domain GAGVSQSPRYKVAKRGQDVALRCDPISGHVSLFWYQQALGQGPEFLTYFQNEAQLDKSGLPSDRFFAERPEGSVSTLKIQRTQQEDSAVYLCASSLLGGAYTEAFFGQGTRLTVV.

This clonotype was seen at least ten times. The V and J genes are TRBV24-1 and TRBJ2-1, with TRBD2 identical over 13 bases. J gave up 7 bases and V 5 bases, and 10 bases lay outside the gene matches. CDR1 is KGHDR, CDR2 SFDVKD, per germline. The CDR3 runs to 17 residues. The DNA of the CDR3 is TGTGCCACCAGTGTAGGACCCACTAGCGGGAGGGTTAATGAGCAGTTCTTC. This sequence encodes CATSVGPTSGRVNEQFF.

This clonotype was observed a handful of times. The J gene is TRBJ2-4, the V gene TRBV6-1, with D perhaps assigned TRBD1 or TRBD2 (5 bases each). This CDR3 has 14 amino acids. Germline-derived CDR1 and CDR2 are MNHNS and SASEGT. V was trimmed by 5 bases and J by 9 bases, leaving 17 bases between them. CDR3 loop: CASSRGPTLSIQYF. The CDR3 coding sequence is TGTGCCAGCAGTCGGGGCCCAACATTAAGCATTCAGTACTTC.

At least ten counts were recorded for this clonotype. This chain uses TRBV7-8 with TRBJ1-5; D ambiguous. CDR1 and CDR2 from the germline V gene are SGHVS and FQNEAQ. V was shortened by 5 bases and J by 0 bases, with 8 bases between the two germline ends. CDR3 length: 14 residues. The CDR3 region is CASSGANSNQPQHF. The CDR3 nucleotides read TGTGCCAGCAGCGGAGCAAATAGCAATCAGCCCCAGCATTTT.

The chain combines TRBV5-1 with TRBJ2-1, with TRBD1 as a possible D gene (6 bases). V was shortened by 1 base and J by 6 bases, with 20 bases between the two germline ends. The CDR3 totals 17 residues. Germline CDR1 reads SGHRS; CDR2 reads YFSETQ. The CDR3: CASSLTFLGLGANEQFF. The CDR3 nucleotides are TGCGCCAGCAGCTTGACATTCTTGGGTTTGGGGGCCAATGAGCAGTTCTTC.

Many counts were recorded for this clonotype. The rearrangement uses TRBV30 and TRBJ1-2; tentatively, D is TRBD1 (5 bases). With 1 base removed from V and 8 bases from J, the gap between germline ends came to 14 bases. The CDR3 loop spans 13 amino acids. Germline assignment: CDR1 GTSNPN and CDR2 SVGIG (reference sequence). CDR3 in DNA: TGTGCCTGGAGTGGTAGGGACGCCCTCGGCTACACCTTC. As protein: CAWSGRDALGYTF.

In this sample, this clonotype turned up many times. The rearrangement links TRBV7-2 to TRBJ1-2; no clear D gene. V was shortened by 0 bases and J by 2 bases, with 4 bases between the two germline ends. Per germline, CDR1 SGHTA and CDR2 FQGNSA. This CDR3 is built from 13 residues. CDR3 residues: CASSLAENYGYTF. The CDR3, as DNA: TGTGCCAGCAGCTTAGCAGAAAACTATGGCTACACCTTC. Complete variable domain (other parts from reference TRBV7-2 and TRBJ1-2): GAGVSQSPSNKVTEKGKDVELRCDPISGHTALYWYRQSLGQGLEFLIYFQGNSAPDKSGLPSDRFSAERTGGSVSTLTIQRTQQEDSAVYLCASSLAENYGYTFGSGTRLTVV.

In DNA, the CDR3 is TGTGCCAGCAGTTCAGGGACAGGGTTGGACACTGAAGCTTTCTTT. Translation: CASSSGTGLDTEAFF. The chain combines TRBV12-3 or TRBV12-4 with TRBJ1-1; 9 bases align to TRBD1. The CDR3 runs to 15 residues. The J segment lost 3 bases and the V segment lost 4 bases, leaving 6 bases of the junction unmatched.

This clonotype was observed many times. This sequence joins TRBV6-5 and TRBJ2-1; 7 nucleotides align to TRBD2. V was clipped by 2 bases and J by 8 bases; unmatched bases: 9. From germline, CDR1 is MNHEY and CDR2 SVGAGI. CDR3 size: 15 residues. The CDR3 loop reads CASSYRQRGRDEQFF. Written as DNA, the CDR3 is TGTGCCAGCAGTTACCGCCAGCGGGGTAGGGATGAGCAGTTCTTC.

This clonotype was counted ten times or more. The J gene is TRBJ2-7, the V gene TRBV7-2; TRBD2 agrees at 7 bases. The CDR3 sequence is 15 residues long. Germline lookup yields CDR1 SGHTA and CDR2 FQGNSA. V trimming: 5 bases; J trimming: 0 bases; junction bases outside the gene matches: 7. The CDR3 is CASSLAGEGSYEQYF. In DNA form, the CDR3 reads TGTGCCAGCAGCCTGGCTGGGGAGGGCTCCTACGAGCAGTACTTC.

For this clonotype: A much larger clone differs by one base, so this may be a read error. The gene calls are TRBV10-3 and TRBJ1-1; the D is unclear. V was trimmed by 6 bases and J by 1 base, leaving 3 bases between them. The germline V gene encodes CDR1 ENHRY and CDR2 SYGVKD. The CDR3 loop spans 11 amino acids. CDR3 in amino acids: CAIRGNTEAFF. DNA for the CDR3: TGTGCCATCAGGGGGAACACTGAAGCTTTCTTT.

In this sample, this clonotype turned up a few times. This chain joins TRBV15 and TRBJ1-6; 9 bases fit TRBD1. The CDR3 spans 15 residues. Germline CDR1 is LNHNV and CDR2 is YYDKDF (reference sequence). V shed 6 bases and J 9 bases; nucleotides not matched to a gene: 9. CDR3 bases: TGTGCCACCAGTCCAGACAGGGGGAGTGGTTCACCCCTCCACTTT. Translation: CATSPDRGSGSPLHF.

CDR3 residues: CASSQEGTPHEKLFF. The CDR3 nucleotides are TGTGCCAGCAGCCAAGAGGGGACGCCTCATGAAAAACTGTTTTTT. This chain uses TRBV3-1 with TRBJ1-4; TRBD1 is a possible D gene (5 bases). V was pared by 0 bases and J by 6 bases, with 11 bases between. The germline V gene has CDR1 LGHDT and CDR2 YNNKEL (reference sequence). The CDR3 length is 15 residues.

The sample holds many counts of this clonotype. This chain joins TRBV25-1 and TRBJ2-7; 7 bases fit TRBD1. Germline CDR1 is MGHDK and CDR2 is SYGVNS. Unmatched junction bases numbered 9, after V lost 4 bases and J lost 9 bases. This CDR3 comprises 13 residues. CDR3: CASSGDRVEGQYF. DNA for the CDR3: TGTGCCAGCAGTGGCGACAGGGTAGAAGGGCAGTACTTC.

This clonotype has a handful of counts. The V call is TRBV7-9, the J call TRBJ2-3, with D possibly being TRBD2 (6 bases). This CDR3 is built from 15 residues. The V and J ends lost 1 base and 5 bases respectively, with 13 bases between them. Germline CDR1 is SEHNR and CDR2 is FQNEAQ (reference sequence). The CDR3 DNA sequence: TGTGCCAGCAGCTTAGGAACGGGAGTTGGAGATACGCAGTATTTT. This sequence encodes CASSLGTGVGDTQYF.

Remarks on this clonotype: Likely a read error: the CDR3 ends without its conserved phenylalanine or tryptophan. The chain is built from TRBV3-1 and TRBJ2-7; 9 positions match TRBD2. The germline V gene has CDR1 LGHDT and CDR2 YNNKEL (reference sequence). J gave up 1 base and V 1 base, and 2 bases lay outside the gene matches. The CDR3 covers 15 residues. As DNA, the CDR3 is TGTGCCAGCAGCCAAGGTGCGGGGGGGTCCTACGAGCAGTACTCC. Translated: CASSQGAGGSYEQYS.

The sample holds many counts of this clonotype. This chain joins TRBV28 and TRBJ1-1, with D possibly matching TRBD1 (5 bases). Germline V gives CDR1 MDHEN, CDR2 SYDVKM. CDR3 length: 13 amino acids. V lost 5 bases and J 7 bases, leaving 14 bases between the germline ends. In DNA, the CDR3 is TGTGCCAGCAGTCTCCGGGGCCGGGGTGAAGCTTTCTTT. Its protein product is CASSLRGRGEAFF.

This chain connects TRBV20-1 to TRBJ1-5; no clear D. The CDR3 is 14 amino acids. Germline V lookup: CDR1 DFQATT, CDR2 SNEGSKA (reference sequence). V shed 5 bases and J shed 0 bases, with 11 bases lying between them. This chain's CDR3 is CSAPRHNSNQPQHF. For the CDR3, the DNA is TGCAGTGCTCCTCGACACAATAGCAATCAGCCCCAGCATTTT.

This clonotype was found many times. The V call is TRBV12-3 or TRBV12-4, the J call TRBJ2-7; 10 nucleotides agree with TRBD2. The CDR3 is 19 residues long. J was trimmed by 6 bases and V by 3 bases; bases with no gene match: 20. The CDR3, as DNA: TGTGCCAGCAGTTTCAGCCTAGCGGGAGCTTCGACGAGACGCCGCGAGCAGTACTTC. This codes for CASSFSLAGASTRRREQYF.

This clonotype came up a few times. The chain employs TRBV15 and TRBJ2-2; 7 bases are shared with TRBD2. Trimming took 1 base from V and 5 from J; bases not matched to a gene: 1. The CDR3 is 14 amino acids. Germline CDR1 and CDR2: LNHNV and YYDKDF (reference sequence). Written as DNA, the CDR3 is TGTGCCACCAGCAGAGTGGGGGGGACCGGGGAGCTGTTTTTT. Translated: CATSRVGGTGELFF.

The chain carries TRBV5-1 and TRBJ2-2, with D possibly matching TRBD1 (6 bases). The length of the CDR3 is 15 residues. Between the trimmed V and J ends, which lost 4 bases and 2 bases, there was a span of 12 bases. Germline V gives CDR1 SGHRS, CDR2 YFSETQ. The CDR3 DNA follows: TGCGCCAGCAGCGGAACAGGGTCAAACACCGGGGAGCTGTTTTTT. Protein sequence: CASSGTGSNTGELFF. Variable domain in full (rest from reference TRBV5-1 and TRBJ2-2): KAGVTQTPRYLIKTRGQQVTLSCSPISGHRSVSWYQQTPGQGLQFLFEYFSETQRNKGNFPGRFSGRQFSNSRSEMNVSTLELGDSALYLCASSGTGSNTGELFFGEGSRLTVL.